These 16 T cell receptor beta chains came from one sample sequenced in a study of T cell repertoires in cytomegalovirus infection. No antigen is known for these receptors. TCRdb reprocessed the reads via MiXCR and lists one record per CDR3 protein. The sample records about 830,000 distinct CDR3 sequences, 30% to 35% being singletons. This material consisted of cultured CD8+ T cells from PBMCs, taken from culture after CMV antigen stimulation. The receptors shown here come from a human donor in good health (CMV status not recorded). Some clones in this sample may be carry-over from other donors' samples.

In its sample, this clonotype was seen once. The chain is built from TRBV12-3 or TRBV12-4 and TRBJ2-1; TRBD2 agrees at 8 bases. The V segment lost 3 bases and the J segment 8 bases; nucleotides outside the gene matches: 9. The CDR3 sequence is 15 residues long. This chain's CDR3 is CASSFRLVGGDEQFF. In DNA form, the CDR3 reads TGTGCCAGCAGTTTTCGACTAGTCGGGGGGGATGAGCAGTTCTTC.

Only a few counts were recorded for this clonotype. The chain links TRBV7-9 to TRBJ2-1; unclear D gene. This CDR3 has 10 amino acids. CDR1 and CDR2 from the germline V gene are SEHNR and FQNEAQ (reference sequence). Trimming cost V 2 bases and J 14 bases, with 7 bases left between them. The CDR3 nucleotides read TGTGCCAGCAGCTTAATGGGGAAGTTCTTC. It specifies CASSLMGKFF.

This sequence joins TRBV28 and TRBJ2-3; 11 positions agree with TRBD2. Germline values: CDR1 MDHEN, CDR2 SYDVKM. CDR3 length: 15 residues. V lost 6 bases, J lost 1 base, and 3 bases stayed unmatched. CDR3 residues: CASRGSGGGTDTQYF. In DNA form, the CDR3 reads TGTGCCAGCAGGGGTAGCGGGGGGGGCACAGATACGCAGTATTTT. Full variable domain (remainder filled in from reference TRBV28 and TRBJ2-3): DVKVTQSSRYLVKRTGEKVFLECVQDMDHENMFWYRQDPGLGLRLIYFSYDVKMKEKGDIPEGYSVSREKKERFSLILESASTNQTSMYLCASRGSGGGTDTQYFGPGTRLTVL.

The chain links TRBV6-5 to TRBJ2-1; the match to TRBD2 covers 8 bases. The CDR3 contains 17 residues. Germline CDR1 is MNHEY and CDR2 is SVGAGI. V dropped 4 bases and J dropped 6; count of bases not matched to a gene: 14. CDR3 DNA: TGTGCCAGCAGTTTCGGGGGGGCCTATTGGGTCGTCAATGAGCAGTTCTTC. Residues: CASSFGGAYWVVNEQFF.

The chain uses TRBV7-2 and TRBJ2-3; 8 nucleotides match TRBD2. The CDR3 extends over 15 amino acids. The germline V gene has CDR1 SGHTA and CDR2 FQGNSA. V shed 3 bases and J 1 base; nucleotides not matched to a gene: 3. CDR3 sequence reads: CASSFSGERTDTQYF. In nucleotides, the CDR3 is TGTGCCAGCAGCTTTAGCGGGGAGCGCACAGATACGCAGTATTTT.

The CDR3 loop reads CASSKDREDTQYF. DNA for the CDR3: TGTGCCAGCAGCAAGGACAGGGAAGATACGCAGTATTTT. The chain recombines TRBV9 with TRBJ2-3; 8 bases are shared with TRBD1. This CDR3 comprises 13 residues. The V gene end was trimmed by 4 bases and the J gene end by 5 bases; junction bases not matched to a gene: 3. The germline V gene has CDR1 SGDLS and CDR2 YYNGEE.

The chain has TRBV7-2 and TRBJ2-2, with 8 bases identical to TRBD2. Per the germline V gene, CDR1 is SGHTA and CDR2 is FQGNSA. The CDR3 runs 16 residues. The V segment lost 1 base and the J segment 3 bases; nucleotides outside the gene matches: 4. CDR3 amino acids: CASSLGLAFYTGELFF. CDR3 sequence (DNA): TGTGCCAGCAGCTTAGGACTAGCGTTTTACACCGGGGAGCTGTTTTTT.

To note about this clonotype: An end of the junction does not agree with germline; a read error may underlie this. This chain joins TRBV7-9 and TRBJ2-7, with 10 bases aligning to TRBD1. Germline lookup yields CDR1 SEHNR and CDR2 FQNEAQ (reference sequence). The CDR3 covers 14 residues. The chain's CDR3 is CSSTGTGVTYEQYF. The CDR3 bases are TGTTCCAGCACCGGGACAGGGGTTACCTACGAGCAGTACTTC.

The chain uses TRBV12-3 or TRBV12-4 and TRBJ1-2; 12 bases agree with TRBD1. The CDR3 totals 15 residues. Losses at the gene ends were 4 bases for V and 4 bases for J; bases not matched to a gene: 4. The CDR3 bases are TGTGCCAGCAGTTCGGGACAGGGGGCGGTCTATGGCTACACCTTC. It encodes CASSSGQGAVYGYTF.

This chain joins TRBV20-1 and TRBJ2-7; no clear D. The CDR3 loop spans 14 amino acids. Germline CDR1 and CDR2: DFQATT and SNEGSKA (reference sequence). Trimming removed 0 bases from V and 3 bases from J, with 12 bases in between. CDR3 DNA: TGCAGTGCTAGAGATATGGGCCCTCTCTACGAGCAGTACGTC. Its protein is CSARDMGPLYEQYV.

The J gene is TRBJ2-5, the V gene TRBV19; D is possibly TRBD2 (6 bases). The CDR3 consists of 13 residues. Germline values: CDR1 LNHDA, CDR2 SQIVND (reference sequence). V was trimmed by 1 base and J by 4 bases, leaving 7 bases between them. In DNA form, the CDR3 reads TGTGCCAGTAGTATAGGGGAGGCAGAGACCCAGTACTTC. Encoded protein: CASSIGEAETQYF.

At least ten counts were recorded for this clonotype. This chain joins TRBV7-8 and TRBJ1-1; possibly TRBD1 for D (6 bases). Trimming took 5 bases from V and 2 from J, leaving 12 bases between them. The CDR3 has 14 residues. The germline V gene has CDR1 SGHVS and CDR2 FQNEAQ. The CDR3 DNA reads as TGTGCCAGCAGCGTCGGGGGCCTAAACACTGAAGCTTTCTTT. It translates to CASSVGGLNTEAFF.

This clonotype has just a few counts. The rearrangement joins TRBV7-8 to TRBJ2-1; TRBD1 matches at 9 bases. V trimming: 5 bases; J trimming: 3 bases; junction bases outside the gene matches: 11. Germline assignment: CDR1 SGHVS and CDR2 FQNEAQ. This CDR3 contains 17 residues. The DNA for the CDR3 is TGTGCCAGCAGCCGCGCACAGGGGGCGCCGGGCTACAATGAGCAGTTCTTC. Translated: CASSRAQGAPGYNEQFF.

The chain's CDR3 is CASSVVPAGSQETQYF. CDR3 coding DNA: TGTGCCAGCAGCGTAGTACCAGCGGGGTCCCAAGAGACCCAGTACTTC. The genes are TRBV9 and TRBJ2-5, with 7 bases identical to TRBD2. The CDR3 runs to 16 residues. V was pared by 0 bases and J by 1 base, with 6 bases of the junction left unmatched. CDR1 is SGDLS and CDR2 is YYNGEE in the germline V gene.

This clonotype was detected only once. The chain has TRBV3-1 and TRBJ2-2; D may be TRBD2 (6 bases). The germline V and J ends were trimmed by 7 bases and 4 bases, with 13 bases remaining between them. Germline V gives CDR1 LGHDT, CDR2 YNNKEL (reference sequence). The CDR3 is 14 residues long. CDR3 region: CASTRDGGTGELFF. Written as DNA, the CDR3 is TGTGCCAGCACCCGGGACGGGGGCACCGGGGAGCTGTTTTTT.

The chain combines TRBV2 with TRBJ2-1, with D hard to call. The V and J ends lost 6 bases and 2 bases respectively, with 14 bases between them. The germline V gene has CDR1 SNHLY and CDR2 FYNNEI. The CDR3 consists of 15 residues. The CDR3 nucleotides read TGTGCCAGCAGGGCGTTCGGATATACCTACAATGAGCAGTTCTTC. Translated: CASRAFGYTYNEQFF.